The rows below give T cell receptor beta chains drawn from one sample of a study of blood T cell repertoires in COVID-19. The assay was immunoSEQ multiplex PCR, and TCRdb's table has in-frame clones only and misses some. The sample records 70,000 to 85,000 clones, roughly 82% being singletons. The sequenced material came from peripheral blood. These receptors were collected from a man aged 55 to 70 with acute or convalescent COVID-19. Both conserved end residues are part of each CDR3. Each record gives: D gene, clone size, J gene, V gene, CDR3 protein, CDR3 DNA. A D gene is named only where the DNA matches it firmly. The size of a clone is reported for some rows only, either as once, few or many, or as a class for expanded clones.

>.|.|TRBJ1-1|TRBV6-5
CASKLQGTQTEAFF
TGTGCCTCCAAACTACAGGGAACTCAGACTGAAGCTTTCTTT
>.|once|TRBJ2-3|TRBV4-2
CASSQGPQSTDTQYF
TGTGCCAGCAGCCAAGGTCCCCAATCCACAGATACGCAGTATTTT
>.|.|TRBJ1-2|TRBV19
CASSPQGRTTGYGYTF
TGTGCCAGTAGCCCCCAGGGGCGGACGACAGGCTATGGCTACACCTTC
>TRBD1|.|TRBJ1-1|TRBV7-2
CASSAGQMNTEAFF
TGTGCCAGCAGCGCGGGACAGATGAACACTGAAGCTTTCTTT
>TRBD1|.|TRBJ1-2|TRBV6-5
CASITGQGADYGYTF
TGTGCCAGCATAACGGGACAGGGGGCCGACTATGGCTACACCTTC
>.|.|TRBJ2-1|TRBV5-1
CASTQRASSYNEQFF
TGCGCCAGCACTCAGCGGGCCAGCTCCTACAATGAGCAGTTCTTC
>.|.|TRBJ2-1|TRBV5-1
CASSPLFHEQFF
TGCGCCAGCAGCCCTCTCTTCCATGAGCAGTTCTTC
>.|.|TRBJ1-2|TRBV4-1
CASSPQGDGYGYTF
TGCGCCAGCAGCCCGCAAGGGGATGGCTATGGCTACACCTTC
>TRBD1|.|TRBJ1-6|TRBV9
CASSPGQLNSPLHF
TGTGCCAGCAGCCCGGGACAGCTTAATTCACCCCTCCACTTT
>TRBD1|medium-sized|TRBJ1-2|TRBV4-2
CASSQVSPGQGDYGYTF
TGTGCCAGCAGCCAAGTAAGTCCCGGACAGGGAGACTATGGCTACACCTTC
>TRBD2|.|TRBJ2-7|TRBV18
CASSPGLAGHRQYF
TGTGCCAGCTCACCGGGACTAGCGGGCCACAGGCAGTACTTC
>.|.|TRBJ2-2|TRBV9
CASSVGPGDSTGELFF
TGTGCCAGCAGCGTAGGGCCCGGAGACAGCACCGGGGAGCTGTTTTTT
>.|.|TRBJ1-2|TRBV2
CASRKSGTSDRGYTF
TGTGCCAGCCGAAAATCCGGGACATCAGATCGGGGCTACACCTTC
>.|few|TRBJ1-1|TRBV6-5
CASRGQGRENTEAFF
TGTGCCAGCAGAGGGCAAGGCAGGGAGAACACTGAAGCTTTCTTT
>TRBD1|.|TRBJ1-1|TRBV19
CASSGGTALNTEAFF
TGTGCCAGTAGTGGAGGGACAGCGTTGAACACTGAAGCTTTCTTT
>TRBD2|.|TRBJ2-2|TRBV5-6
CASSPRTSGGAGELFF
TGTGCCAGCAGCCCCCGGACTAGCGGGGGGGCCGGGGAGCTGTTTTTT
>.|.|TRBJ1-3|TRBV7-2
CASSPRGGGRNTIYF
TGTGCCAGCAGCCCCCGCGGAGGAGGGAGGAACACCATATATTTT
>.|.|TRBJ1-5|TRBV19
CASKNNAGQPQHF
TGTGCCAGTAAAAATAATGCAGGTCAGCCCCAGCATTTT
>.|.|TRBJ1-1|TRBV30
CAWSPYTEAFF
TGTGCCTGGAGTCCCTACACTGAAGCTTTCTTT
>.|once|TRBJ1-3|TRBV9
CASSATGPQGNTIYF
TGTGCCAGCAGCGCGACAGGACCCCAAGGAAACACCATATATTTT
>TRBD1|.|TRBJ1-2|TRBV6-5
CASSSGQGAPGYTF
TGTGCCAGCAGCTCTGGACAGGGGGCGCCCGGCTACACCTTC
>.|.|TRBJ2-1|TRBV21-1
CASSKNPRILRSYNEQFF
TGTGCCAGCAGCAAAAACCCCCGTATCCTACGCTCCTACAATGAGCAGTTCTTC
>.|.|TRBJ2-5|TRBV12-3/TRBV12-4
CASSLGQTETQYF
TGTGCCAGCAGTTTGGGCCAAACGGAGACCCAGTACTTC
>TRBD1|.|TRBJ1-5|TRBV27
CASSQGTGRRDQPQHF
TGTGCCAGCAGCCAAGGGACAGGTCGTAGGGATCAGCCCCAGCATTTT
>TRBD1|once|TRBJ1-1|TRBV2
CASILDRVAHEAFF
TGTGCCAGCATCTTAGACAGGGTGGCACATGAAGCTTTCTTT
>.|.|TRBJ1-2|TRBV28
CASSNPRTVNYGYTF
TGTGCCAGCAGTAACCCCAGGACAGTCAACTATGGCTACACCTTC
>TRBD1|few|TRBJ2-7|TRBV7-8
CASSVDRGLAF
TGTGCCAGCAGCGTAGACAGGGGATTGGCCTTC
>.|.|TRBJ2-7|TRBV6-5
CASSLQGRQYF
TGTGCCAGCAGTTTACAGGGAAGGCAGTACTTC
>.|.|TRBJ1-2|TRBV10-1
CASSDNTVHYTF
TGCGCCAGCAGTGATAATACGGTGCACTACACCTTC